The next 23 T cell receptor beta chains were all read from a single sample in a study of cytomegalovirus exposure and HLA in healthy donors. The primer mix had 60 Vbeta and 13 Jbeta primers. Clones were read by immunoSEQ multiplex PCR, and TCRdb kept only the in-frame ones, dropping some. The sample lists approximately 150,000 clones; over 70% were seen once. Material for sequencing was PBMCs. The receptors were gathered from a man aged 30 to 45 in good health and CMV-seropositive.

This clone was observed a single time. V gene TRBV4-1 combines with J gene TRBJ1-2, with unresolved D. Trimming removed 4 bases from V and 2 bases from J, with 17 bases in between. There are 16 residues in the CDR3. Germline CDR1 and CDR2: MGHRA and YSYEKL. The CDR3 DNA reads TGCGCCAGCAGCCCCACTTTTAGGCAGGCAAACTATGGCTACACCTTC. Amino acids: CASSPTFRQANYGYTF.

The chain has TRBV5-4 and TRBJ2-3, with TRBD2 matching over 7 bases. CDR3 length: 15 residues. CDR1 is SGHNT, CDR2 YYREEE, per germline (reference sequence). After removal of 2 bases from V and 3 bases from J, the junction contained 6 bases not matched to a gene. This CDR3 reads CASSLVVGGTDTQYF. The CDR3 nucleotides read TGTGCCAGCAGCTTAGTGGTCGGGGGGACAGATACGCAGTATTTT.

The chain is built from TRBV15 and TRBJ2-7; no clear D. The V gene lost 0 bases and the J gene lost 8 bases, with 8 bases spanning the gap. The CDR3 runs 12 residues. Per the germline V gene, CDR1 is LNHNV and CDR2 is YYDKDF (reference sequence). The CDR3 coding sequence is TGTGCCACCAGCAGAGAATCAGGCAAGCAGTACTTC. The encoded protein is CATSRESGKQYF. The whole variable domain, filled in from reference TRBV15 and TRBJ2-7, reads DAMVIQNPRYQVTQFGKPVTLSCSQTLNHNVMYWYQQKSSQAPKLLFHYYDKDFNNEADTPDNFQSRRPNTSFCFLDIRSPGLGDTAMYLCATSRESGKQYFGPGTRLTVT.

The rearrangement joins TRBV10-2 to TRBJ2-1; 14 positions agree with TRBD2. The length of the CDR3 is 15 residues. V dropped 6 bases and J dropped 6; count of bases not matched to a gene: 4. CDR1 is WSHSY, CDR2 SAAADI, per germline. The CDR3 DNA reads TGCGCCAGCAGGACGACTAGCGGGAGGGTCAATGAGCAGTTCTTC. Translating gives CASRTTSGRVNEQFF.

The chain uses TRBV19 and TRBJ1-6; maybe TRBD1 (5 bases). The V and J ends lost 0 bases and 3 bases respectively, with 12 bases between them. The CDR3 loop spans 17 amino acids. Per germline, CDR1 LNHDA and CDR2 SQIVND (reference sequence). The CDR3 DNA reads TGTGCCAGTAGTATAGATCTGCACAGGCGCTATAATTCACCCCTCCACTTT. It is translated as CASSIDLHRRYNSPLHF.

This clone was counted a single time. This rearrangement joins TRBV6-5 to TRBJ2-5; 10 bases match TRBD1. In germline, CDR1 is MNHEY, CDR2 SVGAGI. V shed 2 bases and J 5 bases; nucleotides not matched to a gene: 8. CDR3 length equals 16 residues. In DNA form, the CDR3 reads TGTGCCAGCAGTTACCCGAAGACAGGGGGCGGTGAGACCCAGTACTTC. Protein: CASSYPKTGGGETQYF.

This chain joins TRBV4-2 and TRBJ1-2; D is perhaps TRBD1 (6 bases). V was pared by 3 bases and J by 4 bases, with 18 bases between. The CDR3 is 16 amino acids. In germline, CDR1 is LGHNA, CDR2 YNFKEQ. CDR3 sequence (DNA): TGTGCCAGCAGCCACTTAAACCCCGGGACACGCTATGGCTACACCTTC. It yields the protein CASSHLNPGTRYGYTF.

The chain carries TRBV5-1 and TRBJ1-1; no reliable D call. The V end was cut by 0 bases, the J end by 5 bases, with 11 bases between. Germline V gives CDR1 SGHRS, CDR2 YFSETQ. The CDR3 totals 14 residues. CDR3 nucleotides: TGCGCCAGCAGCTTGGCCCAAACGAGTACTGAAGCTTTCTTT. Its protein is CASSLAQTSTEAFF.

This clone was seen a single time. The chain links TRBV27 to TRBJ2-7, with 9 bases that match TRBD1. V dropped 6 bases and J dropped 4; count of bases not matched to a gene: 7. The V gene's germline CDR1 is MNHEY and CDR2 SMNVEV (reference sequence). This CDR3 region has 14 residues. The CDR3 sequence: CASSPGTGYYEQYF. DNA of the CDR3: TGTGCCAGCAGCCCCGGGACAGGGTATTACGAGCAGTACTTC.

V and J are TRBV7-9 and TRBJ2-7; 9 bases agree with TRBD1. The CDR3 runs 15 residues. The V gene end was trimmed by 2 bases and the J gene end by 3 bases; junction bases not matched to a gene: 5. Per the germline V gene, CDR1 is SEHNR and CDR2 is FQNEAQ (reference sequence). The CDR3 bases are TGTGCCAGCAGCTTAAGGGGGACAGGGCTCTACGAGCAGTACTTC. Translation: CASSLRGTGLYEQYF.

The genes are TRBV7-6 and TRBJ1-3; 7 bases are shared with TRBD1. Germline V gene sequence: CDR1 SGHVS, CDR2 FNYEAQ. Trimming took 5 bases from V and 4 from J; bases not matched to a gene: 8. The CDR3 is made up of 15 amino acids. CDR3 in amino acids: CASSPGQRTGNTIYF. The CDR3 bases are TGTGCCAGCAGCCCGGGACAGCGCACAGGAAACACCATATATTTT.

The chain is built from TRBV5-1 and TRBJ2-1, with TRBD2 matching 9 bases. With 1 base clipped from V and 1 base from J, the junction kept 6 bases outside the gene matches. CDR1 SGHRS and CDR2 YFSETQ come from the germline V gene. CDR3 length equals 17 residues. CDR3 coding DNA: TGCGCCAGCAGCTTGAGTGGCGGGGGGGCATCCTACAATGAGCAGTTCTTC. Its translation is CASSLSGGGASYNEQFF.

This clone was picked up a small number of times. The chain joins TRBV4-1 to TRBJ1-6; D is undetermined. Germline CDR1 reads MGHRA; CDR2 reads YSYEKL. The ends were cut back, 0 bases at V and 10 bases at J, with 13 bases in the middle. This CDR3 is 15 amino acids long. CDR3: CASSQDLGGESPLHF. The CDR3 coding sequence is TGCGCCAGCAGCCAAGATCTTGGTGGGGAGTCACCCCTCCACTTT.

V and J are TRBV28 and TRBJ2-6; D is possibly TRBD2 (5 bases). Germline loops: CDR1 MDHEN, CDR2 SYDVKM. The CDR3 extends over 15 amino acids. Trimming left V 6 bases short and J 0 bases short, with 9 bases between. The CDR3 loop is CASSSADSGANVLTF. DNA of the CDR3: TGTGCCAGCAGCTCAGCGGACTCTGGGGCCAACGTCCTGACTTTC.

This clone was detected a few times. Other nucleotide sequences in the sample specify the same CDR3. The rearrangement joins TRBV5-1 to TRBJ2-3; TRBD1 agrees at 10 bases. The CDR3 spans 14 residues. The trim removed 3 bases at V and 3 bases at J, leaving 1 base unmatched. The germline V gene has CDR1 SGHRS and CDR2 YFSETQ. The CDR3 sequence is CASSSGQGTDTQYF. CDR3 DNA sequence: TGCGCCAGCAGCTCGGGACAGGGGACAGATACGCAGTATTTT. Supplemented by reference TRBV5-1 and TRBJ2-3, the full variable domain reads KAGVTQTPRYLIKTRGQQVTLSCSPISGHRSVSWYQQTPGQGLQFLFEYFSETQRNKGNFPGRFSGRQFSNSRSEMNVSTLELGDSALYLCASSSGQGTDTQYFGPGTRLTVL.

In its sample, this clone was seen a few times. The chain recombines TRBV6-5 with TRBJ1-6, with D maybe TRBD1 (6 bases). CDR3 size: 14 residues. V was clipped by 6 bases and J by 6 bases, with 12 bases between them. CDR1 MNHEY and CDR2 SVGAGI come from the germline V gene. CDR3 coding DNA: TGTGCCAGCAGACTCGGACAGATTAATTCACCCCTCCACTTT. Protein product: CASRLGQINSPLHF.

The chain has TRBV5-4 and TRBJ2-7; 10 bases fit TRBD2. Germline V gene sequence: CDR1 SGHNT, CDR2 YYREEE (reference sequence). This CDR3 has 15 amino acids. V was clipped by 0 bases and J by 3 bases; unmatched bases: 3. Written as DNA, the CDR3 is TGTGCCAGCAGCTTGGGGGCTAGCGGGAGCTACGAGCAGTACTTC. It encodes CASSLGASGSYEQYF.

This clone is a singleton in its sample. The chain recombines TRBV15 with TRBJ2-3, with 14 bases aligning to TRBD2. Germline V gene lookup returns CDR1 LNHNV and CDR2 YYDKDF (reference sequence). There are 16 residues in the CDR3. Trimming took 4 bases from V and 5 from J; bases not matched to a gene: 5. CDR3 protein: CATSIGLAGGGDTQYF. DNA of the CDR3: TGTGCCACCAGCATCGGACTAGCGGGAGGTGGAGATACGCAGTATTTT.

The J gene is TRBJ1-1, the V gene TRBV21-1; TRBD1 is the table's D call, not checked against the DNA. TRBV21-1 is noted as a pseudogene. CDR3 length: 18 residues. The CDR3, as DNA: TGTGCCAGCAGCTCCATTGGGACAGGGAAAATAATGAACACTGAAGCTTTCTTT. It encodes CASSSIGTGKIMNTEAFF.

The chain combines TRBV27 with TRBJ2-7; TRBD2 aligns across 8 bases. CDR1 and CDR2 from the germline V gene are MNHEY and SMNVEV (reference sequence). V shed 2 bases and J 2 bases; nucleotides not matched to a gene: 14. This CDR3 is 18 amino acids long. In DNA form, the CDR3 reads TGTGCCAGCAGTTTAAAGGCTAGCGGGCCTTATGAGGCCTACGAGCAGTACTTC. Translation: CASSLKASGPYEAYEQYF.

The count of this clone is one. The chain couples TRBV4-2 to TRBJ2-6; D call uncertain. Germline lookup yields CDR1 LGHNA and CDR2 YNFKEQ. Trimming removed 4 bases from V and 0 bases from J, with 16 bases in between. The CDR3 loop spans 18 amino acids. The CDR3 is CASSLNYGAISGANVLTF. In DNA form, the CDR3 reads TGTGCCAGCAGCCTAAATTACGGAGCCATCTCTGGGGCCAACGTCCTGACTTTC.

This clone was recorded only once. The chain links TRBV7-2 to TRBJ1-5; tentative D call: TRBD1 (6 bases). This CDR3 spans 17 amino acids. Germline V CDR1 and CDR2: SGHTA, FQGNSA. V was shortened by 2 bases and J by 0 bases, with 14 bases between the two germline ends. CDR3 DNA sequence: TGTGCCAGCAGCTTATACAGGGCCACCATTAGCAATCAGCCCCAGCATTTT. It encodes CASSLYRATISNQPQHF.

V gene TRBV2 combines with J gene TRBJ1-2; TRBD1 is a possible D gene (6 bases). Germline V CDR1 and CDR2: SNHLY, FYNNEI. CDR3 length: 17 residues. Deletions cut 3 bases from V and 2 bases from J, with 19 bases between. The CDR3 protein is CASSDIARTDLNYGYTF. In DNA form, the CDR3 reads TGTGCCAGCAGTGATATCGCAAGGACAGACCTAAACTATGGCTACACCTTC.